This T cell receptor (beta chain) appears in the sequencing data of a study of blood T cells in healthy people across ages. Study-wide background: Per two T cells, about one barcoded beta molecule was captured through template switching.

Overall study findings and caveats: There was a strong correlation between TCR beta diversity and naive T cell percentage. The recorded TCR beta diversity per million T cells decreased in a roughly linear manner with age.

This clonotype occurred a few times. Its target is not known. The length of the CDR3 is 16 residues. Deletions cut 6 bases from V and 0 bases from J, with 16 bases between. CDR1 and CDR2 (germline): MNHEY, SVGEGT. Alongside a J-beta primer mix, a sample-barcoded 5' primer served in a second PCR lasting roughly 6 to 12 cycles. MiXCR was run by TCRdb on the 5' RACE reads, yielding one entry per CDR3 protein. The profile covers 650,000 to 800,000 distinct CDR3 sequences, with approximately 44% appearing a single time and around 21% taken by the ten largest. The sample consisted of blood. The genes are TRBV6-2 or TRBV6-3 and TRBJ2-3, with D perhaps matching TRBD2 (7 bases). The TCR was taken from a man in his sixties in good health. Here the CDR3 reads CASRTWAGASTDTQYF. The CDR3, as DNA: TGTGCCAGCAGGACCTGGGCGGGGGCTAGCACAGATACGCAGTATTTT.